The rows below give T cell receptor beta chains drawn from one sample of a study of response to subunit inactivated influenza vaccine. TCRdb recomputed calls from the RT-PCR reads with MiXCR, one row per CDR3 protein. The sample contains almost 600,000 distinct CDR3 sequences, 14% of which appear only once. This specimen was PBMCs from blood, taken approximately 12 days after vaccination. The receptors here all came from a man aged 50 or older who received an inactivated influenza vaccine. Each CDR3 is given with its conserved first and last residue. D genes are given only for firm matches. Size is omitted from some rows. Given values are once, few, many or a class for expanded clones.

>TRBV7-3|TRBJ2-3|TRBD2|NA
CASSSSSGSTDTQYF
TGTGCCAGCAGCTCCTCTAGCGGGAGCACAGATACGCAGTATTTT
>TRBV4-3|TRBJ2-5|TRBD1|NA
CASSQDWTGQETQYF
TGCGCCAGCAGCCAAGATTGGACAGGGCAAGAGACCCAGTACTTC
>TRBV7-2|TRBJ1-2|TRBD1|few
CASSIGQGNYGYTF
TGTGCCAGCAGCATTGGACAGGGGAACTATGGCTACACCTTC
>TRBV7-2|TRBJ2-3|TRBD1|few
CASSLEGQGYSARYF
TGTGCCAGCAGCTTAGAGGGACAGGGGTACAGTGCAAGGTATTTT
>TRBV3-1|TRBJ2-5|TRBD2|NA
CASSQDSASGGTQYF
TGTGCCAGCAGCCAAGATTCCGCTAGCGGCGGGACCCAGTACTTC
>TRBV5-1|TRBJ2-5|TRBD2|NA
CASSLQASGVQETQYF
TGCGCCAGCAGCTTGCAGGCTAGCGGAGTACAAGAGACCCAGTACTTC
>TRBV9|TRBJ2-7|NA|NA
CASSPTPIVYEQYF
TGTGCCAGCAGCCCAACCCCGATTGTTTACGAGCAGTACTTC
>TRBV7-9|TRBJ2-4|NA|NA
CASSLEGGSTKNIQYF
TGTGCCAGCAGCTTAGAAGGGGGTAGTACCAAAAACATTCAGTACTTC
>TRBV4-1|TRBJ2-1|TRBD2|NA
CASSHSGALIQLGYNEQFF
TGCGCCAGCAGCCATAGCGGGGCCCTTATACAGCTAGGTTACAATGAGCAGTTCTTC
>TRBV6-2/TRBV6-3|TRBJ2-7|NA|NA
CATASQHRSYEQYF
TGTGCCACCGCGTCTCAGCACCGCTCCTACGAGCAGTACTTC
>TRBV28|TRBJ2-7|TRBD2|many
CASSYPSRSTSGTRDNEQYF
TGTGCCAGCAGCTACCCCTCCCGCTCGACTAGCGGGACAAGGGACAACGAGCAGTACTTC
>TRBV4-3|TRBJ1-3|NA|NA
CASSQDPTGPRSLNF
TGCGCCAGCAGCCAAGATCCGACAGGTCCTCGATCACTCAATTTT
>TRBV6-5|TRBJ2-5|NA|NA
CASSYGRQETQYF
TGTGCCAGCAGTTACGGCCGGCAAGAGACCCAGTACTTC
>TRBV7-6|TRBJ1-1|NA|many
CASSRGPANTEAFF
TGTGCCAGCAGCAGGGGTCCGGCGAACACTGAAGCTTTCTTT
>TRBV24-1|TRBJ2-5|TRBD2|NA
CATSDLSSGRAGETQYF
TGTGCCACCAGTGATTTATCGAGCGGGAGGGCCGGAGAGACCCAGTACTTC
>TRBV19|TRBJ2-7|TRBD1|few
CASRSGTGPYEQYF
TGTGCCAGTAGATCCGGGACAGGCCCCTACGAGCAGTACTTC
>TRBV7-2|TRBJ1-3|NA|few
CASSSPRPGRSGNTIYF
TGTGCCAGCAGCTCCCCCCGACCCGGGCGCTCTGGAAACACCATATATTTT
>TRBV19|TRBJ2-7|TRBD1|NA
CASSADRGIDEQYF
TGTGCCAGTAGCGCGGACAGGGGCATCGACGAGCAGTACTTC
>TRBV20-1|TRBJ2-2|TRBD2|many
CSARVAGTNTGELFF
TGCAGTGCTAGAGTAGCGGGTACAAACACCGGGGAGCTGTTTTTT
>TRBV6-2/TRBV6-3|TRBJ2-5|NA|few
CASSPSLSDQETQYF
TGTGCCAGCAGTCCCAGCCTTAGCGACCAAGAGACCCAGTACTTC
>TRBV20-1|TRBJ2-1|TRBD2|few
CSARRTTSGTYNEQFF
TGCAGTGCTAGAAGAACGACTAGCGGGACCTACAATGAGCAGTTCTTC
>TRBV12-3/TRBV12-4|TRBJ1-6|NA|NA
CASSPAQNSPLHF
TGTGCCAGCAGCCCCGCCCAAAATTCACCCCTCCACTTT
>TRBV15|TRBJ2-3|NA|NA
CATSTASTDTQYF
TGTGCCACCAGCACGGCTAGCACAGATACGCAGTATTTT
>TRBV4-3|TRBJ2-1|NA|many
CASSQDPNEQFF
TGCGCCAGCAGCCAAGATCCTAATGAGCAGTTCTTC
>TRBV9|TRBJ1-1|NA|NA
CASSRSAGLTEAFF
TGTGCCAGCAGTAGGTCGGCAGGTCTCACTGAAGCTTTCTTT
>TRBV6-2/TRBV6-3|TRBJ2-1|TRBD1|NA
CASRRTGDFNEQFF
TGTGCCAGCAGGAGGACAGGGGATTTTAATGAGCAGTTCTTC
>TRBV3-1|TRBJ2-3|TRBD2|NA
CASSPPGLGADTQYF
TGTGCCAGCAGTCCCCCGGGACTAGGCGCAGATACGCAGTATTTT
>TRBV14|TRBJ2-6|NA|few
CASSGFGANVLTF
TGTGCCAGCAGCGGCTTCGGGGCCAACGTCCTGACTTTC
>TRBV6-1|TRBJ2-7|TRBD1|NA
CASRRDRGNYEQYF
TGTGCCAGCAGGAGGGACAGGGGCAACTACGAGCAGTACTTC
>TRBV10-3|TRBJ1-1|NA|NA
CAIRGSGGGNTEAFF
TGTGCCATCAGGGGGAGTGGGGGTGGGAACACTGAAGCTTTCTTT
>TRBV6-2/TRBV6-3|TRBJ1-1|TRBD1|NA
CASSYFGQDDMNTEAFF
TGTGCCAGCAGTTACTTCGGACAGGATGATATGAACACTGAAGCTTTCTTT
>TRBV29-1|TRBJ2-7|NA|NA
CSVEDPSGTYEQYF
TGCAGCGTTGAAGATCCGAGCGGAACCTACGAGCAGTACTTC
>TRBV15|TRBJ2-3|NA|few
CATSNSGSTDTQYF
TGTGCCACCAGCAATAGCGGTAGCACAGATACGCAGTATTTT
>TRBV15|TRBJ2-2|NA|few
CATSRDLRSTGELFF
TGTGCCACCAGCAGAGATCTCAGGAGCACCGGGGAGCTGTTTTTT
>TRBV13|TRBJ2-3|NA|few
CASSSNVADTQYF
TGTGCCAGCAGCTCCAACGTCGCAGATACGCAGTATTTT
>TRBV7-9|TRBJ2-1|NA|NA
CATFLKEGEQFF
TGTGCCACCTTCTTAAAGGAGGGGGAGCAGTTCTTC
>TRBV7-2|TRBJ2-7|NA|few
CASSLMVGTEQYF
TGTGCCAGCAGCTTAATGGTAGGGACCGAGCAGTACTTC
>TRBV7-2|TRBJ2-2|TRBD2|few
CASSVGLAFSLTGELFF
TGTGCCAGCAGCGTGGGACTAGCGTTTTCTTTGACCGGGGAGCTGTTTTTT
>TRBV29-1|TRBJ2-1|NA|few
CSVGSLSNEQFF
TGCAGCGTTGGCAGTCTGAGTAATGAGCAGTTCTTC
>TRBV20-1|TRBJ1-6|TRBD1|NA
CSARDRGNSYNSPLHF
TGCAGTGCTAGGGACAGGGGGAACTCCTATAATTCACCCCTCCACTTT
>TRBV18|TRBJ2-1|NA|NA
CASSADRSYNEQFF
TGTGCCAGCTCAGCAGACAGGTCTTACAATGAGCAGTTCTTC
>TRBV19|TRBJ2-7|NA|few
CASSIGLSYEQYF
TGTGCCAGTAGTATCGGACTTTCCTACGAGCAGTACTTC
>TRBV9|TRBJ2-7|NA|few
CASSPRAEPSYEQYF
TGTGCCAGCAGCCCCAGGGCGGAGCCCTCCTACGAGCAGTACTTC
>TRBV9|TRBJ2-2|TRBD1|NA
CASSVRGQGITGELFF
TGTGCCAGCAGCGTAAGGGGACAGGGTATAACCGGGGAGCTGTTTTTT
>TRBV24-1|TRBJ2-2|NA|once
CATSDWGDASGELFF
TGTGCCACCAGTGATTGGGGAGATGCGAGCGGGGAGCTGTTTTTT
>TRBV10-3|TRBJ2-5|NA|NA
CAISESDKGRETQYF
TGTGCCATCAGTGAGTCGGACAAGGGCCGAGAGACCCAGTACTTC
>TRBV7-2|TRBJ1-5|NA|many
CASSRDGVNQPQHF
TGTGCCAGCAGCCGGGACGGAGTCAATCAGCCCCAGCATTTT
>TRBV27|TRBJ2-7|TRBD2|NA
CASSLSTSGSGEQYF
TGTGCCAGCAGTTTATCAACTAGCGGGAGTGGTGAGCAGTACTTC
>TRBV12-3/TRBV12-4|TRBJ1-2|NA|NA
CASTHVGDYGYTF
TGTGCCAGCACCCACGTCGGGGACTATGGCTACACCTTC
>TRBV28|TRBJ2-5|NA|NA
CASSYPGRFQETQYF
TGTGCCAGCAGTTACCCGGGACGGTTCCAAGAGACCCAGTACTTC
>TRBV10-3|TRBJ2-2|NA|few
CAITRDFEGELFF
TGTGCCATCACCCGGGACTTTGAGGGGGAGCTGTTTTTT
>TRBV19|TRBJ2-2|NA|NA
CASRVRGENTGELFF
TGTGCCAGTCGGGTAAGGGGCGAAAACACCGGGGAGCTGTTTTTT
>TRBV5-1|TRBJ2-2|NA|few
CASSPSGTLTGELFF
TGCGCCAGCAGTCCTTCGGGGACCCTCACCGGGGAGCTGTTTTTT
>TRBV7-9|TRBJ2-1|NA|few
CASSLSGHNEQFF
TGTGCCAGCAGCTTATCAGGACACAATGAGCAGTTCTTC
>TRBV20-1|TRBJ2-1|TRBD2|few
CSAAGTSGGRDEQFF
TGCAGTGCCGCTGGGACTAGCGGGGGTCGGGATGAGCAGTTCTTC
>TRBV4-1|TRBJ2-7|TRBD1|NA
CASSHKTGEDEQYF
TGCGCCAGCAGCCACAAGACAGGGGAGGACGAGCAGTACTTC
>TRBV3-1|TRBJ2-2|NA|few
CASSLGQGSTGELFF
TGTGCCAGCAGCCTTGGTCAGGGCAGCACCGGGGAGCTGTTTTTT
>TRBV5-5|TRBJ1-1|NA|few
CASSLVGGEEAFF
TGTGCCAGCAGCTTGGTTGGTGGCGAAGAAGCTTTCTTT
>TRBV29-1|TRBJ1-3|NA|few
CSVVWGNTIYF
TGCAGCGTTGTTTGGGGAAACACCATATATTTT